The T cell receptor beta chain described here comes from a study of cytomegalovirus exposure and HLA in healthy donors. A multiplex PCR was run with 60 Vbeta primers and 13 Jbeta primers. Clones were read by immunoSEQ multiplex PCR, and TCRdb kept only the in-frame ones, dropping some. The data contain about 140,000 clones, around 81% of them singletons. Per the germline V gene, CDR1 is MDHEN and CDR2 is SYDVKM. The CDR3 length is 11 residues. There are a few counts of this clone. The clonotype was recovered from a man in his forties or fifties in good health and CMV-seropositive. V and J are TRBV28 and TRBJ2-5; D is uncertain. The better agreement between TRBJ2-7 and the DNA end casts doubt on the J call. Material for sequencing was PBMCs. CDR3 loop: CASSSSYEQYF. DNA for the CDR3: TGTGCCAGCAGTTCATCCTACGAGCAGTACTTC.